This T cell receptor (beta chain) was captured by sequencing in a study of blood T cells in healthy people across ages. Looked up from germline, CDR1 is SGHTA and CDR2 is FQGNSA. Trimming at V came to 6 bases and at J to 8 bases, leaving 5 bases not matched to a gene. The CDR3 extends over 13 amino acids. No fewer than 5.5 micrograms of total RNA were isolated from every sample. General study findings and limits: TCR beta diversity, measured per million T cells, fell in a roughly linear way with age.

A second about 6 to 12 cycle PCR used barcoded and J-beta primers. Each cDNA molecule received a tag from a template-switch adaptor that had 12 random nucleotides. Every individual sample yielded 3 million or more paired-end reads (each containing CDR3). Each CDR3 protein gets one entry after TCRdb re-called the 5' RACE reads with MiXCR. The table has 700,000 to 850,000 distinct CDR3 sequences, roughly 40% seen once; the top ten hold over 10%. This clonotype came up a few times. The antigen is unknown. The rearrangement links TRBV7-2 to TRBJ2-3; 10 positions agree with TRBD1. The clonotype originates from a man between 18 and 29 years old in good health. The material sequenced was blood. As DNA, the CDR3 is TGTGCCAGCAGTAGGACAGGGGGAGTTACGCAGTATTTT. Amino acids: CASSRTGGVTQYF.